This T cell receptor beta chain was identified in a study of OX40 agonist ivuxolimab in advanced cancers. Trimming pared 0 bases from V and 7 bases from J, leaving 9 bases between. The CDR3 length is 14 residues. The germline V gene has CDR1 LNHNV and CDR2 YYDKDF (reference sequence). Sequencing used immunoSEQ multiplex PCR; TCRdb keeps in-frame clones, though not all of them. This sample has about 43,000 clones; about 93% occur once, and the top ten carry roughly 9.6%. The chain couples TRBV15 to TRBJ1-4, with D tentatively TRBD1 (5 bases). The TCR originated in an adult with an advanced solid tumor such as melanoma, head and neck, liver or kidney cancer. The sample consisted of CD4+ or CD8+ T cells sorted from blood, taken in a trial of the OX40 agonist ivuxolimab. The chain's CDR3 is CATSRDAGGEKLFF. CDR3 DNA: TGTGCCACCAGCAGAGATGCCGGGGGTGAAAAACTGTTTTTT.